The source of this T cell receptor (beta chain) is a study of blood T cell repertoires in COVID-19. Study processing details: Amplifying reference gene primers gave estimates of nucleated cell counts. The table came from immunoSEQ multiplex PCR; TCRdb's copy has only in-frame clones and leaves some out. The V and J calls and clone size come from that table; D and trimming were worked out from the DNA. This table has 130,000 to 150,000 clones, roughly 88% appearing once. Germline V gene data show CDR1 as SGHTA and CDR2 as FQGTGA. The CDR3 runs to 14 residues. V lost 3 bases and J lost 0, with 8 bases in between.

The clonotype was recovered from a woman aged 60-70 years with COVID-19, enrolled during active disease. Sequencing was done on a sample of peripheral blood. V usage is TRBV7-3 and J usage is TRBJ1-1, with D tentatively TRBD1 (5 bases). As DNA, the CDR3 is TGTGCCAGCAGCTTGTCGACAGTGAACACTGAAGCTTTCTTT. Its protein is CASSLSTVNTEAFF.